This T cell receptor (beta chain) was recovered during a study of shared clonotypes between healthy human individuals. Generated by immunoSEQ multiplex PCR, the TCRdb table keeps only in-frame clones and is missing some. The data hold 550,000 to 850,000 clones, with roughly 70% observed a single time. There are 13 residues in the CDR3. The germline V gene encodes CDR1 SQVTM and CDR2 ANQGSEA. V gave up 2 bases and J gave up 0 bases, with 7 bases separating them. This TCR was sampled from a woman in her 30s in good health. The chain combines TRBV29-1 with TRBJ1-1; D not resolved. Sequencing input: memory CD4+ T cells sorted from blood. Subset indicated: CD45RA-negative fraction. This chain's CDR3 is CSVEQSMNTEAFF. The CDR3 DNA reads TGCAGCGTTGAACAAAGCATGAACACTGAAGCTTTCTTT. The full variable domain, in which reference TRBV29-1 and TRBJ1-1 provide the parts outside the CDR3, is SAVISQKPSRDICQRGTSLTIQCQVDSQVTMMFWYRQQPGQSLTLIATANQGSEATYESGFVIDKFPISRPNLTFSTLTVSNMSPEDSSIYLCSVEQSMNTEAFFGQGTRLTVV.